This entry concerns a single T cell receptor (beta chain). This sample is drawn from a study of blood T cell repertoires in COVID-19. Trimming left V 7 bases short and J 3 bases short, with 16 bases between. This CDR3 is built from 15 residues. Germline lookup yields CDR1 MDHEN and CDR2 SYDVKM. The method was immunoSEQ multiplex PCR; TCRdb's version includes in-frame clones alone and lacks a portion of them. The table includes just under 65,000 clones, under 80% detected once. The rearrangement links TRBV28 to TRBJ1-3; tentative D call: TRBD1 (6 bases). The sample was peripheral blood. The sequence came from a human donor in a cohort sampled during active COVID-19. CDR3 in amino acids: CASTSGVFSGNTIYF. DNA of the CDR3: TGTGCCAGCACATCAGGGGTATTTAGTGGAAACACCATATATTTT.